The sequence of this T cell receptor beta chain was determined in a study of T cells in Graves' hyperthyroidism and ophthalmopathy. Study-wide results and caveats: From stable hyperthyroidism, ophthalmopathy was separated by a 13 V-J model. Also found in blood were most expanded thyroid clonotypes above 0.001.

Amplification of TCR beta CDR3 regions was performed using RNA transcripts as template. TCR CDR3 underwent first-round RT-PCR with the HTBI primer set. Using its own MiXCR run on the multiplex PCR reads, TCRdb lists one record per CDR3 protein. Of more than 350,000 distinct CDR3 sequences in the sample, about 15% were seen once. Regarding this clonotype: As yet, its antigen is unknown.

Blood was sampled at initial diagnosis of hyperthyroidism, prior to onset of any ophthalmopathy symptoms. The authors obtained PBMCs from roughly 10 ml of fresh peripheral blood. The TCR sequence derives from a woman aged 25 to 39 with Graves' hyperthyroidism that later progressed to Graves' ophthalmopathy. Material for sequencing was blood.

CDR3: CASSVEDAPSGANVLTF. The CDR3 region has the DNA TGTGCCAGCAGCGTAGAGGATGCCCCCTCTGGGGCCAACGTCCTGACTTTC. The chain uses TRBV9 and TRBJ2-6; no definite D call. CDR1 is SGDLS, CDR2 YYNGEE, per germline. Between the trimmed V and J ends, which lost 0 bases and 0 bases, there was a span of 10 bases. CDR3 length: 17 residues. The whole variable domain, filled in from reference TRBV9 and TRBJ2-6, reads DSGVTQTPKHLITATGQRVTLRCSPRSGDLSVYWYQQSLDQGLQFLIQYYNGEERAKGNILERFSAQQFPDLHSELNLSSLELGDSALYFCASSVEDAPSGANVLTFGAGSRLTVL.